This TCR beta chain stems from a study of beta chain features in type 1 diabetes. Study-level background: There were 107,917,701 sorted cells examined across all samples.

The whole isolated RNA underwent reverse transcription, so sequencing captured expressed TCRB transcripts. Profiling relied on immunoSEQ multiplex PCR, and the TCRdb table lists in-frame clones only, not all of them. Among around 260,000 clones listed, approximately 24% were seen once. Trimming took 3 bases from V and 12 from J, leaving 11 bases between them. CDR3 length: 11 residues. CDR1 and CDR2 (germline): DFQATT, SNEGSKA (reference sequence). For this clone: Its antigen is currently unknown.

Study observations and caveats: When Type 1 diabetes patients were examined, their TCRB CDR3s proved moderately but significantly shorter in all four CD4+ subsets.

The source is a woman in her 30s with type 1 diabetes. The chain couples TRBV20-1 to TRBJ1-4, with unresolved D. The sequenced sample was naive CD4+ T cells from blood. Here the CDR3 reads CSARGSGELFF. CDR3 DNA sequence: TGCAGTGCTAGGGGGAGCGGAGAACTGTTTTTT.